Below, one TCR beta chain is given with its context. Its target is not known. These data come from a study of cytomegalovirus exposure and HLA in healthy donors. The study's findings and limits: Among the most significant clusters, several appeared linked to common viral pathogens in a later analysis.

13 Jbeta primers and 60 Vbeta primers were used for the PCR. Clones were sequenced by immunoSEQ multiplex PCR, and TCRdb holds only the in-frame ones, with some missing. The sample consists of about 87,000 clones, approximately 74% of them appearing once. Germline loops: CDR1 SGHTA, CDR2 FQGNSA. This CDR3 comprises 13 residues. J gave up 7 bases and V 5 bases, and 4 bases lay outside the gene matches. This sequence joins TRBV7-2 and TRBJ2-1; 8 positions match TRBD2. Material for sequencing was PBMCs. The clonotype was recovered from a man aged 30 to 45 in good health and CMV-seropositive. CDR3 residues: CASSTGLVNEQFF. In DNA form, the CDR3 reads TGTGCCAGCAGCACGGGACTAGTTAATGAGCAGTTCTTC. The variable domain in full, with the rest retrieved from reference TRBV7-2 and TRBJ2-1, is GAGVSQSPSNKVTEKGKDVELRCDPISGHTALYWYRQSLGQGLEFLIYFQGNSAPDKSGLPSDRFSAERTGGSVSTLTIQRTQQEDSAVYLCASSTGLVNEQFFGPGTRLTVL.